The next 10 T cell receptor beta chains were all read from a single sample in a study of vaccination and CD4 T cells after COVID-19. Sequenced with the Oncomine TCR Beta short-read assay was DNA taken from cultured CD4+ T cells. TCRdb ran MiXCR on the PCR reads and lists one entry per CDR3 protein. Found here are around 9,600 distinct CDR3 sequences, 45% of them singletons; the top ten hold 12%. Treatment specified: roughly 10-day PBMC culture with coronavirus spike peptide pools or control peptides (ViraFEST assay). These TCRs are of unknown antigen specificity. The sample was CD4+ T cells from blood, cultured in vitro. Source of these receptors: a human donor who had recovered from COVID-19.

The gene calls are TRBV11-2 and TRBJ2-2; a weak D match, TRBD2 (5 bases). Germline V gene data show CDR1 as SGHAT and CDR2 as FQNNGV. Trimming removed 2 bases at V and 6 bases at J, with 13 bases between. The CDR3 runs 15 residues. The CDR3 protein is CASSLRRRAAGELFF. CDR3 coding DNA: TGTGCCAGCAGCTTAAGACGGCGGGCGGCCGGGGAGCTGTTTTTT.

The chain carries TRBV6-5 and TRBJ2-7; weak D call: TRBD1 (5 bases). This CDR3 comprises 16 residues. The germline CDR1 and CDR2 sequences are MNHEY and SVGAGI. The V end was cut by 0 bases, the J end by 2 bases, with 14 bases between. The CDR3 reads CASSYSWAGKTYEQYF. The CDR3 DNA follows: TGTGCCAGCAGTTACTCGTGGGCAGGGAAAACCTACGAGCAGTACTTC.

This chain uses TRBV6-2 or TRBV6-3 with TRBJ1-1; D gene unclear. Trimming removed 2 bases from V and 8 bases from J, with 6 bases in between. Germline V gene data show CDR1 as MNHEY and CDR2 as SVGEGT. The CDR3 consists of 11 residues. This CDR3 reads CASSYVGEAFF. The CDR3 DNA reads as TGTGCCAGCAGTTACGTAGGAGAAGCTTTCTTT.

The genes are TRBV5-1 and TRBJ1-2, with D possibly TRBD1 on 5 matching bases. V lost 4 bases and J lost 3, with 13 bases in between. Germline CDR1 SGHRS, CDR2 YFSETQ. The CDR3 loop spans 14 amino acids. This chain's CDR3 is CASSGLGGDYGYTF. CDR3 sequence (DNA): TGCGCCAGCAGCGGACTGGGGGGGGACTATGGCTACACCTTC.

Points on this clonotype: Given a much more abundant clone one base away, this may be a read error. The chain employs TRBV6-1 and TRBJ2-7; perhaps TRBD2 as D (5 bases). The V end lost 10 bases, the J end lost 7 bases, and 20 bases lay between the germline ends. Germline V gene sequence: CDR1 MNHNS, CDR2 SASEGT. CDR3 length: 13 residues. CDR3 region: CATWAPKEGEQYF. As DNA, the CDR3 is TGTGCCACATGGGCGCCGAAAGAGGGAGAGCAGTACTTC.

By its share, this clonotype is large. J is TRBJ1-1 and V is TRBV7-2; D is uncertain. V was pared by 0 bases and J by 1 base, with 6 bases between. Germline lookup yields CDR1 SGHTA and CDR2 FQGNSA. This CDR3 spans 14 amino acids. DNA of the CDR3: TGTGCCAGCAGCTTAGCCCGCAGGAACACTGAAGCTTTCTTT. It encodes CASSLARRNTEAFF.

The genes are TRBV7-9 and TRBJ1-3; TRBD1 matches 9 bases. The junction had 2 bases not matched to a gene; V was cut back by 3 bases and J by 2 bases. The CDR3 spans 15 residues. The germline gives CDR1 SEHNR, CDR2 FQNEAQ (reference sequence). The CDR3 loop reads CASSLGQGTGNTIYF. The CDR3 DNA reads TGTGCCAGCAGCTTGGGACAGGGAACTGGAAACACCATATATTTT.

Regarding this clonotype: The germline gene is not matched at one end of the junction; a read error may be the cause. The chain joins TRBV6-2 or TRBV6-3 to TRBJ2-3; 11 positions agree with TRBD2. The CDR3 is made up of 16 amino acids. CDR1 and CDR2 (germline): MNHEY, SVGEGT. The CDR3 bases are TGTGCCAGCAGCTACTTAGCGGGGGGGCCCTCAGATACGCAGTATTTT. It encodes CASSYLAGGPSDTQYF.

This clonotype was counted only a few times. The rearrangement links TRBV30 to TRBJ2-7, with D perhaps being TRBD1 or TRBD2 (5 bases each). The germline gives CDR1 GTSNPN, CDR2 SVGIG (reference sequence). This CDR3 comprises 14 residues. The CDR3 nucleotides are TGTGCTTTGGGACGGAGGCAAAGCTCCTACGAGCAGTACTTC. This codes for CALGRRQSSYEQYF.

The rearrangement links TRBV11-2 to TRBJ1-6; 8 bases map to TRBD1. This CDR3 is 17 amino acids long. The germline V gene encodes CDR1 SGHAT and CDR2 FQNNGV. V was pared by 3 bases and J by 8 bases, with 12 bases of the junction left unmatched. CDR3 protein: CASSLGVVGQGYSPLHF. CDR3 coding DNA: TGTGCCAGCAGCTTGGGCGTAGTTGGACAGGGCTATTCACCCCTCCACTTT.